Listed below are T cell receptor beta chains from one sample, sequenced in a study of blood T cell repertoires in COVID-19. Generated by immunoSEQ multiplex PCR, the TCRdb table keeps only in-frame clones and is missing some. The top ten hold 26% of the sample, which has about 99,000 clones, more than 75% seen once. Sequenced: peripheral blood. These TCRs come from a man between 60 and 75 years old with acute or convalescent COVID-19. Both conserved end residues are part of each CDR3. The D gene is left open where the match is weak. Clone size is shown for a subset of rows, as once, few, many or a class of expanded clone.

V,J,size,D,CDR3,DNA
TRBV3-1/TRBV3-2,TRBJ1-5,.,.,CASSQDGRGGQPQHF,TGTGCCAGCAGCCAAGATGGGCGGGGCGGTCAGCCCCAGCATTTT
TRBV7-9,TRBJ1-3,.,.,CASSFKARENTIYF,TGTGCCAGCAGCTTTAAGGCGAGGGAAAACACCATATATTTT
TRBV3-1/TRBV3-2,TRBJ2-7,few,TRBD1,CASSYDRDREVEQYF,TGTGCCAGCAGCTACGACCGGGACAGGGAAGTCGAGCAGTACTTC
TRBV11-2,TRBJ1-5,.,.,CASSLGVRQPQHF,TGTGCCAGCAGCTTAGGGGTGAGGCAGCCCCAGCATTTT
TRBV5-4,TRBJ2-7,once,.,CASSLRGRVHEQYF,TGTGCCAGCAGCTTGAGGGGGAGGGTCCACGAGCAGTACTTC
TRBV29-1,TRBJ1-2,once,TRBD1,CSVEAQGTGGYGYTF,TGCAGCGTTGAAGCACAAGGAACAGGGGGCTATGGCTACACCTTC
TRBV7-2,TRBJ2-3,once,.,CASSTTGIHTDTQYF,TGTGCCAGCAGCACTACCGGGATACACACAGATACGCAGTATTTT
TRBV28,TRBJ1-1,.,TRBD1,CASSPRQGRGWTEAFF,TGTGCCAGCAGTCCGCGACAGGGGAGGGGGTGGACTGAAGCTTTCTTT
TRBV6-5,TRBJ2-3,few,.,CASSSAYVDTQYF,TGTGCCAGCAGTTCCGCCTACGTGGATACGCAGTATTTT
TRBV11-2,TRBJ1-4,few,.,CASSLFAGPNEKLFF,TGTGCCAGCAGCTTATTCGCAGGGCCGAATGAAAAACTGTTTTTT
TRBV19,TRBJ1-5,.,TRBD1,CASRPQGAQNQPQHF,TGTGCCAGTAGGCCACAGGGGGCTCAAAATCAGCCCCAGCATTTT